This record covers a single TCR beta chain. No antigen is known for it. This sample is drawn from a study of high-grade serous ovarian cancer treatment subgroups. Regarding the study as a whole: Tumors within one patient showed repertoire similarity of 0.11 to 0.79. Only CDR3 was analyzed; CDR1 and CDR2 were not.

This table comes from immunoSEQ multiplex PCR, and its TCRdb copy is limited to in-frame clones, with some not included. Of more than 3,500 clones listed, 65% to 85% are singletons. Tumor samples were obtained before definitive surgery or chemotherapy. This CDR3 has 14 amino acids. The germline V gene encodes CDR1 SEHNR and CDR2 FQNEAQ (reference sequence). V was shortened by 3 bases and J by 1 base, with 9 bases between the two germline ends. This chain links TRBV7-9 with TRBJ2-5; D is possibly TRBD2 (6 bases). This receptor was identified in a human donor with high-grade serous ovarian cancer. The source material was tumor tissue. CDR3 DNA: TGTGCCAGCAGCTTGCGGGACTCCCAAGAGACCCAGTACTTC. Residues: CASSLRDSQETQYF.